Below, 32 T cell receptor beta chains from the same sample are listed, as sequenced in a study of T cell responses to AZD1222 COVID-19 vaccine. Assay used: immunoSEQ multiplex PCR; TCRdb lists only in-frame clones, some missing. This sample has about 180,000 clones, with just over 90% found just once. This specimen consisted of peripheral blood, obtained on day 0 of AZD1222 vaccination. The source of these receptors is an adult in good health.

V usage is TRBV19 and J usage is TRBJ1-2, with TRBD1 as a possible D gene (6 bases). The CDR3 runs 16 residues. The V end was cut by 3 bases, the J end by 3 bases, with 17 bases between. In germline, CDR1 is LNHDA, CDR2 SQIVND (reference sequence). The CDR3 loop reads CASSISPPGADYGYTF. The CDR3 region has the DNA TGTGCCAGTAGTATTTCCCCCCCGGGGGCGGACTATGGCTACACCTTC.

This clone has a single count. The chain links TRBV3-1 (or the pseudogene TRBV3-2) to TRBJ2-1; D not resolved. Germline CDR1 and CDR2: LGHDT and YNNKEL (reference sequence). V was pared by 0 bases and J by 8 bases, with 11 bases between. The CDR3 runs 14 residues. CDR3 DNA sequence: TGTGCCAGCAGCCAAGATCACTTAAACGATGAGCAGTTCTTC. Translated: CASSQDHLNDEQFF.

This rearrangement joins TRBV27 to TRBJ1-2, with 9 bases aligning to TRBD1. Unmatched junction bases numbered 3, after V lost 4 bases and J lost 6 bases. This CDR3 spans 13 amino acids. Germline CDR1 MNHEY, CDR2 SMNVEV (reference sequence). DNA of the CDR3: TGTGCCAGCAGTTCGGGACAGGGAAATGGCTACACCTTC. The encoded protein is CASSSGQGNGYTF.

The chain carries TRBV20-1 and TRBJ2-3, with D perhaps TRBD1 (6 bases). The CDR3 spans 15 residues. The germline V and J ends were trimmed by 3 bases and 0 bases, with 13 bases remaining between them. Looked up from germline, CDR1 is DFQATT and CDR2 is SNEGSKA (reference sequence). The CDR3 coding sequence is TGCAGTGCTAGTTGGTGGACAGAAAGCACAGATACGCAGTATTTT. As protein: CSASWWTESTDTQYF.

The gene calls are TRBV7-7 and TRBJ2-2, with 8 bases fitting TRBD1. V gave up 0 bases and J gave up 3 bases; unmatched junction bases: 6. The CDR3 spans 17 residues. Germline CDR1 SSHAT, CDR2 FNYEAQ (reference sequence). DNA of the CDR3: TGTGCCAGCAGCTTAGCAATCAGGGGGCGAGACACCGGGGAGCTGTTTTTT. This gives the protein CASSLAIRGRDTGELFF.

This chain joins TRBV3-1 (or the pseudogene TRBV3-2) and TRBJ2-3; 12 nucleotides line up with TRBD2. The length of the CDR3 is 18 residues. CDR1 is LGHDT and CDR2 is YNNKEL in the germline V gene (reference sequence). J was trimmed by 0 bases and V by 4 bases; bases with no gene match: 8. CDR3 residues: CASSRMGLAGPSTDTQYF. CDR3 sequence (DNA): TGTGCCAGCAGCCGCATGGGACTAGCGGGCCCGAGCACAGATACGCAGTATTTT.

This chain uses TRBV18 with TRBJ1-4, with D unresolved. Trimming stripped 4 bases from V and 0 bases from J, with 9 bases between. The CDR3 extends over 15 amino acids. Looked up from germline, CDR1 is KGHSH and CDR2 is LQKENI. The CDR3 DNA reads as TGTGCCAGCTCACTACGAGTTGCAACTAATGAAAAACTGTTTTTT. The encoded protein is CASSLRVATNEKLFF.

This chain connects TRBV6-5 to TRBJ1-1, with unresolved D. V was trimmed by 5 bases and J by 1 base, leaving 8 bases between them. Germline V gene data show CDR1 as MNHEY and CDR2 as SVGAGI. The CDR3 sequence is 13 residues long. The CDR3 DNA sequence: TGTGCCAGCAGTAAGACCGAGAACACTGAAGCTTTCTTT. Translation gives CASSKTENTEAFF.

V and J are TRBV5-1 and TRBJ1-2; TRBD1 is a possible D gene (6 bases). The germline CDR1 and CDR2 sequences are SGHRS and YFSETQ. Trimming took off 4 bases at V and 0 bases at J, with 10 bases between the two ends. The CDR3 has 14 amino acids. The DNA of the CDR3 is TGCGCCAGCAGCCCTGGACAGTCTAACTATGGCTACACCTTC. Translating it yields CASSPGQSNYGYTF.

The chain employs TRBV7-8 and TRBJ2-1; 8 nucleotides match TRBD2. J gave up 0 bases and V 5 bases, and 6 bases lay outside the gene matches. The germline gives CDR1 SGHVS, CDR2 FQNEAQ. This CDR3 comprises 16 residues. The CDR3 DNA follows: TGTGCCAGCAGCCGCTCGAGCGGGAGCTCCTACAATGAGCAGTTCTTC. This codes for CASSRSSGSSYNEQFF.

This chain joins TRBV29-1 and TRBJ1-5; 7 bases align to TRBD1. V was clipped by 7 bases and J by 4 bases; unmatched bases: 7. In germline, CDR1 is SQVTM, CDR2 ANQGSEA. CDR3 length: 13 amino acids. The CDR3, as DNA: TGCAGCGCCCGATCAGGGGGAAATCAGCCCCAGCATTTT. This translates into CSARSGGNQPQHF.

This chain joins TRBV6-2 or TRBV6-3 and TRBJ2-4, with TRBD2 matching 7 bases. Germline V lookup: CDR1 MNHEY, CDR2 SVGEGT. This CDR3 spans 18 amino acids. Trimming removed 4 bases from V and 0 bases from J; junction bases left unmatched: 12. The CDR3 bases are TGTGCCAGCAGTTCCAATAGCGGGCGCCTCCTAGCCAAAAACATTCAGTACTTC. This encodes CASSSNSGRLLAKNIQYF.

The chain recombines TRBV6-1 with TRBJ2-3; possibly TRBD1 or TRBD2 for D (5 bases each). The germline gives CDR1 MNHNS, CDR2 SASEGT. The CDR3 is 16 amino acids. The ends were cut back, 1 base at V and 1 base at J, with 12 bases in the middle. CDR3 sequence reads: CASSEVSGGRTDTQYF. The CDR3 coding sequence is TGTGCCAGCAGTGAAGTCAGTGGGGGTCGCACAGATACGCAGTATTTT.

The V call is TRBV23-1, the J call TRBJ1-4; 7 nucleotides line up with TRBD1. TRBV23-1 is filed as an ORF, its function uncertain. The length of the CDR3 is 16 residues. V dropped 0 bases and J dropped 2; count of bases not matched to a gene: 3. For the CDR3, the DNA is TGCGCCAGCAGTCAATCCCGACAGGGCACTAATGAAAAACTGTTTTTT. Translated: CASSQSRQGTNEKLFF.

This chain's CDR3 is CASPSPPFF. The CDR3 DNA is TGTGCCTCCCCGAGCCCCCCGTTCTTC. The chain uses TRBV30 and TRBJ2-1; D is unresolved. CDR1 and CDR2 (germline): GTSNPN, SVGIG (reference sequence). Trimming removed 7 bases at V and 15 bases at J, with 13 bases between. The CDR3 sequence is 9 residues long.

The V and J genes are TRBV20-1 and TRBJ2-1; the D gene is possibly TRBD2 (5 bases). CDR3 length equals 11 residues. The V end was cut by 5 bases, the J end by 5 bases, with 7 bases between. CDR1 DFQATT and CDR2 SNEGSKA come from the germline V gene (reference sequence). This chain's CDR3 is CSAGGHNEQFF. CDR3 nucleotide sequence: TGCAGTGCTGGAGGACACAATGAGCAGTTCTTC.

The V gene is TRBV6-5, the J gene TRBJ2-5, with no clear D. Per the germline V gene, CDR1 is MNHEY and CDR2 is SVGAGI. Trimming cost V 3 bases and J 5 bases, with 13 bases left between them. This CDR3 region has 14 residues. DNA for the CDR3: TGTGCCAGCAGTTATTTGAGGTCCGGGGAGACCCAGTACTTC. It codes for CASSYLRSGETQYF.

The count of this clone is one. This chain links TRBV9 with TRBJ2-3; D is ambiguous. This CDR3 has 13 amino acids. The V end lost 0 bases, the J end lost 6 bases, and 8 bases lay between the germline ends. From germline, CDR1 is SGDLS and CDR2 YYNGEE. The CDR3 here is CASSVVESDTQYF. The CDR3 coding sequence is TGTGCCAGCAGCGTAGTGGAGAGCGATACGCAGTATTTT.

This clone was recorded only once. CDR3 amino acids: CAISPTTGETEAFF. CDR3 DNA sequence: TGTGCCATCAGTCCCACGACAGGGGAAACTGAAGCTTTCTTT. The V and J genes are TRBV10-3 and TRBJ1-1; TRBD1 aligns across 8 bases. Per germline, CDR1 ENHRY and CDR2 SYGVKD. Trimming cost V 5 bases and J 5 bases; bases outside gene matches: 7. The CDR3 has 14 residues.

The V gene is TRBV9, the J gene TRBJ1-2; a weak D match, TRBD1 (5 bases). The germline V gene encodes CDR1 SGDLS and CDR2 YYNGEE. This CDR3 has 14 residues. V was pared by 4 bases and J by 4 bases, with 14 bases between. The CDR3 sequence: CASSTRDGSYGYTF. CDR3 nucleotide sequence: TGTGCCAGCAGCACCCGGGACGGCTCCTATGGCTACACCTTC.

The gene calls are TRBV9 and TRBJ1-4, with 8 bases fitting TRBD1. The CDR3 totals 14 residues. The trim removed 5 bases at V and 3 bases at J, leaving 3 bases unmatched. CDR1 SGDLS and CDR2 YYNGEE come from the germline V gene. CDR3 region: CASSTGGSNEKLFF. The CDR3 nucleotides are TGTGCCAGCAGTACAGGGGGTTCTAATGAAAAACTGTTTTTT.

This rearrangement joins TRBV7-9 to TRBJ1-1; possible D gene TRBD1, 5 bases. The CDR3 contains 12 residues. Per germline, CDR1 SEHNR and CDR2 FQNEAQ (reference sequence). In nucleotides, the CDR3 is TGTGCTACCGGAAGGGGCGGCACTGAAGCTTTCTTT. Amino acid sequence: CATGRGGTEAFF.

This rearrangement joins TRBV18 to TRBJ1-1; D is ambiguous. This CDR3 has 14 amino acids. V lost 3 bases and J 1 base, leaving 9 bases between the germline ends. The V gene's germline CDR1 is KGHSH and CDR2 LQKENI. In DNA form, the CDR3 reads TGTGCCAGCTCACCGCAGCGGGAGAACACTGAAGCTTTCTTT. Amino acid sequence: CASSPQRENTEAFF.

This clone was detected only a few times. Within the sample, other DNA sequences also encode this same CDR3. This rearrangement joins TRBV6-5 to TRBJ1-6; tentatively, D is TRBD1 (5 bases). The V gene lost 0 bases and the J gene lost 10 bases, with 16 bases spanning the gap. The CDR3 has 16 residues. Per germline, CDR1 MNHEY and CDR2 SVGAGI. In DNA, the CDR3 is TGTGCCAGCAGTTACTCGTTGAGGCAGGGAGGGTCACCCCTCCACTTT. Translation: CASSYSLRQGGSPLHF.

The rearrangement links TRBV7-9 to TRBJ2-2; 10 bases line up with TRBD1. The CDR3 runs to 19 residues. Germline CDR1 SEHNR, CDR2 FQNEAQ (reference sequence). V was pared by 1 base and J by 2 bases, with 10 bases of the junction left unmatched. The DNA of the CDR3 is TGTGCCAGCAGCTTAGGGACAGGGGGGATTGGCCCAAACACCGGGGAGCTGTTTTTT. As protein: CASSLGTGGIGPNTGELFF.

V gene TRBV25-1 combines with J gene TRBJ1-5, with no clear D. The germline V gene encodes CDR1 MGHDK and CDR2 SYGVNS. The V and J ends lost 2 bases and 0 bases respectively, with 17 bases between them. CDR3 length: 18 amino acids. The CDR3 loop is CASSEEVGMAYSNQPQHF. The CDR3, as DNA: TGTGCCAGCAGTGAAGAAGTGGGGATGGCCTATAGCAATCAGCCCCAGCATTTT.

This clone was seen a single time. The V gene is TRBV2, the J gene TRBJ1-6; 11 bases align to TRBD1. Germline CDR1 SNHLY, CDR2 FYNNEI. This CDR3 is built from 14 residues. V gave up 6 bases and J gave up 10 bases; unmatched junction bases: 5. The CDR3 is CASRDRGLRSPLHF. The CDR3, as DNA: TGTGCCAGCAGGGACAGGGGGCTTCGATCACCCCTCCACTTT. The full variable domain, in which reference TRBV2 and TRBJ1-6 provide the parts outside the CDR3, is EPEVTQTPSHQVTQMGQEVILRCVPISNHLYFYWYRQILGQKVEFLVSFYNNEISEKSEIFDDQFSVERPDGSNFTLKIRSTKLEDSAMYFCASRDRGLRSPLHFGNGTRLTVT.

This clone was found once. Written as DNA, the CDR3 is TGTGCCAGCAGTGAAGAGGGGCCAGGGATCTACGACGAGCAGTACTTC. It is translated as CASSEEGPGIYDEQYF. The rearrangement joins TRBV6-1 to TRBJ2-7; a possible D gene is TRBD1 (5 bases). V lost 1 base, J lost 5 bases, and 18 bases lay in between. Germline assignment: CDR1 MNHNS and CDR2 SASEGT. The CDR3 has 16 residues.

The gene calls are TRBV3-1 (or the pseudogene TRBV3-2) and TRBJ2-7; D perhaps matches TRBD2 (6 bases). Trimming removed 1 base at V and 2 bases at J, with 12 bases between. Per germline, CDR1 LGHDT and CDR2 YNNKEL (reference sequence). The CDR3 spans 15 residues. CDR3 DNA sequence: TGTGCCAGCAGCCAAGCGCCGGGAGAACCCTACGAGCAGTACTTC. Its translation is CASSQAPGEPYEQYF.

Here the CDR3 reads CASRGLAGGPDTGELFF. The CDR3, as DNA: TGTGCCAGTAGGGGCCTAGCGGGAGGACCGGACACCGGGGAGCTGTTTTTT. This chain joins TRBV19 and TRBJ2-2; 11 positions agree with TRBD2. V was clipped by 6 bases and J by 3 bases; unmatched bases: 9. This CDR3 has 17 residues. In germline, CDR1 is LNHDA, CDR2 SQIVND (reference sequence).

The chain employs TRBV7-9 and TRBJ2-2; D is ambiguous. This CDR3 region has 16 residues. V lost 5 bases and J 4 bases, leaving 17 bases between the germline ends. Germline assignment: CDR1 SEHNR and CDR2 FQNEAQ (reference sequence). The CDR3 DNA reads TGTGCCAGCAGCCCCGGGTTCGGGCGCGGCACCGGGGAGCTGTTTTTT. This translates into CASSPGFGRGTGELFF.

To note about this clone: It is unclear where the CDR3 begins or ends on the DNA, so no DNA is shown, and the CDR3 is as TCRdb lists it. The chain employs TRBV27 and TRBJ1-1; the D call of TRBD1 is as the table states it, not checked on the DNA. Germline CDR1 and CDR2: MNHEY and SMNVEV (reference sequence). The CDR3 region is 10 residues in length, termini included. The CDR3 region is CAVGTGNDFF.